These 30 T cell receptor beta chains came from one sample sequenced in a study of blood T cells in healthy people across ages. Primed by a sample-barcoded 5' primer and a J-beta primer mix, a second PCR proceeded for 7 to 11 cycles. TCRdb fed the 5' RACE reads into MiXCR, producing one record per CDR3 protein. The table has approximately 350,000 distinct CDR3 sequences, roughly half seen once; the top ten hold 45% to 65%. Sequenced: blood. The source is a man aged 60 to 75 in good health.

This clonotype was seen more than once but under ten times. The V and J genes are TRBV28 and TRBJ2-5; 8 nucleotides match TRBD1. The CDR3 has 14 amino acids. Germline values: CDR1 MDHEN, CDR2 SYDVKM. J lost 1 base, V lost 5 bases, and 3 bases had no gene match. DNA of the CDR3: TGTGCCAGCAGTCAGACAGGGGTCCAAGAGACCCAGTACTTC. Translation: CASSQTGVQETQYF.

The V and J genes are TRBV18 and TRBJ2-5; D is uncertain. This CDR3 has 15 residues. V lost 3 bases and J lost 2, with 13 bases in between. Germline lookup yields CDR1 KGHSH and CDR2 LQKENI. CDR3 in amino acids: CASSPLLATQETQYF. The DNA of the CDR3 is TGTGCCAGCTCACCGCTCCTTGCGACACAAGAGACCCAGTACTTC.

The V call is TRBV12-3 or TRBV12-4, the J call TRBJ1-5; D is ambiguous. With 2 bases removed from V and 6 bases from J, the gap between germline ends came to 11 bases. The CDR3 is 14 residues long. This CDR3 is CASSLSGRSQPQHF. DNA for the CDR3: TGTGCCAGCAGTTTATCGGGGAGGAGTCAGCCCCAGCATTTT.

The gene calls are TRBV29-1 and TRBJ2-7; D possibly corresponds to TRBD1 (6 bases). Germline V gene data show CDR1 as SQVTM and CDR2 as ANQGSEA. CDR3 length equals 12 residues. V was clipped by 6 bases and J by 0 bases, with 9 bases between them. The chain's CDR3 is CSVEQGSYEQYF. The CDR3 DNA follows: TGCAGCGTCGAACAGGGCTCCTACGAGCAGTACTTC.

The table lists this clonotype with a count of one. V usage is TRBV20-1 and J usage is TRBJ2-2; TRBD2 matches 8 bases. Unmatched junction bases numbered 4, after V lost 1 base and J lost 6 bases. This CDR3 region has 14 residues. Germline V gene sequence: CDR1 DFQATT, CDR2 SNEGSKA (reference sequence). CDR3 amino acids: CSARVGLAPGELFF. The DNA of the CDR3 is TGCAGTGCTAGAGTAGGACTAGCCCCCGGGGAGCTGTTTTTT.

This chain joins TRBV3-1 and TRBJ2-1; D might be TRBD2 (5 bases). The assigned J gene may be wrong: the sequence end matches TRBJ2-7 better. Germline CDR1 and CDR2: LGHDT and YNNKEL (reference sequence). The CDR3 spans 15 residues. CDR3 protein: CASSRSASSYNEQYF. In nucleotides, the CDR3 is TGTGCCAGCAGCCGTAGCGCTAGCTCCTACAATGAGCAGTACTTC.

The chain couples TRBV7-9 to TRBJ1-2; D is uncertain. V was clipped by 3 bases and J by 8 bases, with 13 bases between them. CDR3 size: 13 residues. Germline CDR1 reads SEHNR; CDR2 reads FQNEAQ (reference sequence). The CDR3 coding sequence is TGTGCCAGCAGCTTGACGGGGATGTGGGGCTACACCTTC. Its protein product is CASSLTGMWGYTF.

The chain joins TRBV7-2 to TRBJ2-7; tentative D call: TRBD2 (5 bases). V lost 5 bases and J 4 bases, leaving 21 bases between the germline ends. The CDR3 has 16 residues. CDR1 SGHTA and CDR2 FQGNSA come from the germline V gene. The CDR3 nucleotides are TGTGCCAGCAGCCCCCCCACTAGAACGTGGTCTTACGAGCAGTACTTC. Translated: CASSPPTRTWSYEQYF.

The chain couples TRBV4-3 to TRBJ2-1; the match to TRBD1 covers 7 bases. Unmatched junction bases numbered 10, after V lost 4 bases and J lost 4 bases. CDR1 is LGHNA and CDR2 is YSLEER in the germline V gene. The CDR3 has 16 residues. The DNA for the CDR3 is TGCGCCAGCAGCCCGACGGGCAGGGGGATATACAATGAGCAGTTCTTC. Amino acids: CASSPTGRGIYNEQFF.

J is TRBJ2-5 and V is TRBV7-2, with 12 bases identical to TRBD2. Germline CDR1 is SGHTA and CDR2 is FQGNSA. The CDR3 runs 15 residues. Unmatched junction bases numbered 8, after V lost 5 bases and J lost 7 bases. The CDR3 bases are TGTGCCAGCAGCCCCCTAGCGGGAGGGTTGGGGACCCAGTACTTC. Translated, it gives CASSPLAGGLGTQYF.

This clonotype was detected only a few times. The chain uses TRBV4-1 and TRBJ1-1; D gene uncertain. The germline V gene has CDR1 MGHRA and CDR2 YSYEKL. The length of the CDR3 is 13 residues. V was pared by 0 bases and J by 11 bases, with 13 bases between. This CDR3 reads CASSQEPRRWAFF. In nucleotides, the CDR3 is TGCGCCAGCAGCCAAGAGCCCAGGCGCTGGGCTTTCTTT.

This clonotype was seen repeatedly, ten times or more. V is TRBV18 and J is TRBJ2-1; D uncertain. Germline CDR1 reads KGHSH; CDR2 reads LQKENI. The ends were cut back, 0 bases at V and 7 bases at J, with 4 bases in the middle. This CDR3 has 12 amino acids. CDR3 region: CASSPPLNEQFF. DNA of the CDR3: TGTGCCAGCTCACCACCTTTGAATGAGCAGTTCTTC.

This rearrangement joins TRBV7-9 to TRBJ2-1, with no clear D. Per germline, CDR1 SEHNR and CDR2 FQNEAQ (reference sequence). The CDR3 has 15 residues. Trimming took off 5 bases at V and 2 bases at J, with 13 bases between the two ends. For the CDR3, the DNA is TGTGCCAGCAGCCCAAAGGGCGCGGCCTACAATGAGCAGTTCTTC. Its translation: CASSPKGAAYNEQFF.

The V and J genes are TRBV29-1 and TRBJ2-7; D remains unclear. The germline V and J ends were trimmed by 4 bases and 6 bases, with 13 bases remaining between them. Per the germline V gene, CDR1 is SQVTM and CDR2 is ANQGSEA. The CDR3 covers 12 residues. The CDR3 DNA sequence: TGCAGCGTTGTGTACACCCCCGGCGAGCAGTACTTC. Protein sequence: CSVVYTPGEQYF.

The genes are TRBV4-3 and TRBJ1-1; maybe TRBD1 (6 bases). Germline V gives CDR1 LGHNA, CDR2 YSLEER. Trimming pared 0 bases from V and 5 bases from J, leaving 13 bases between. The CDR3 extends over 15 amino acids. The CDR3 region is CASSQDRGPWTEAFF. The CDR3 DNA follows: TGCGCCAGCAGCCAAGACAGGGGCCCGTGGACTGAAGCTTTCTTT.

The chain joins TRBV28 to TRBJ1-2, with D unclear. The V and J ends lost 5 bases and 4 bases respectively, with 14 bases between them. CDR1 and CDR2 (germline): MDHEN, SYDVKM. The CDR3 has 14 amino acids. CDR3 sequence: CASSPSSYVYGYTF. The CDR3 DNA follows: TGTGCCAGCAGTCCATCCAGTTATGTCTATGGCTACACCTTC.

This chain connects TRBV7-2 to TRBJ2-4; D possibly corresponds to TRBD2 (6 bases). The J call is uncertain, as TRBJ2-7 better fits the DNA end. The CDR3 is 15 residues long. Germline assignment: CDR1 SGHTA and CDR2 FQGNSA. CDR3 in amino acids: CASSLGGTGRLEQYF. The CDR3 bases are TGTGCCAGCAGCTTAGGAGGGACTGGCCGTCTCGAGCAGTACTTC.

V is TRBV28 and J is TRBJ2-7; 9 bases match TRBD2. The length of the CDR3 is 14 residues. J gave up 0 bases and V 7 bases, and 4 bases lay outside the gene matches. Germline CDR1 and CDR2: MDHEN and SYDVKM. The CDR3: CASINSGSSYEQYF. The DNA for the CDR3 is TGTGCCAGCATTAATAGCGGGAGCTCCTACGAGCAGTACTTC.

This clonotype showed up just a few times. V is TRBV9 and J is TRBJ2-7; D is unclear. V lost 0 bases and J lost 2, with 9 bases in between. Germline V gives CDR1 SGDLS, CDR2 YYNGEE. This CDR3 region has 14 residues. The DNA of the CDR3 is TGTGCCAGCAGCGTAGACGGAACAACCTACGAGCAGTACTTC. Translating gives CASSVDGTTYEQYF.

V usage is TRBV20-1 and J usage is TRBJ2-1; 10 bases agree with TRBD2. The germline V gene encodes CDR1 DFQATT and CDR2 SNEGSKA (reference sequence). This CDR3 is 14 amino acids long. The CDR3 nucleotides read TGCAGCGCAATCGGGACTAGCGATTACAATGAGCAGTTCTTC. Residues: CSAIGTSDYNEQFF.

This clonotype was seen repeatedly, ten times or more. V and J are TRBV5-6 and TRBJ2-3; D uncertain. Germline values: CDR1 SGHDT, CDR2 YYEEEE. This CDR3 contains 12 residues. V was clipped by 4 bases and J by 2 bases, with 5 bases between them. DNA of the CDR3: TGTGCCAGCAGCCCCGACACAGATACGCAGTATTTT. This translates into CASSPDTDTQYF.

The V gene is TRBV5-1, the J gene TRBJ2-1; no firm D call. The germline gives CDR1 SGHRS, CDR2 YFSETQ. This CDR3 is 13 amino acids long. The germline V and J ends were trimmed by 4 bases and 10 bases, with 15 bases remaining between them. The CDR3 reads CASSPLMRFEQFF. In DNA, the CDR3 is TGCGCCAGCAGCCCGCTCATGCGTTTCGAGCAGTTCTTC.

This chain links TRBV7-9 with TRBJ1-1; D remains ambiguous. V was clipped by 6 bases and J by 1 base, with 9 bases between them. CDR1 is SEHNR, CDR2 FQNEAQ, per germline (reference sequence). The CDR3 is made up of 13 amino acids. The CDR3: CASSPRENTEAFF. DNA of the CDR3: TGTGCCAGCAGTCCCCGGGAGAACACTGAAGCTTTCTTT. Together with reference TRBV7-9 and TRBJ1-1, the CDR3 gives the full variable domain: DTGVSQNPRHKITKRGQNVTFRCDPISEHNRLYWYRQTLGQGPEFLTYFQNEAQLEKSRLLSDRFSAERPKGSFSTLEIQRTEQGDSAMYLCASSPRENTEAFFGQGTRLTVV.

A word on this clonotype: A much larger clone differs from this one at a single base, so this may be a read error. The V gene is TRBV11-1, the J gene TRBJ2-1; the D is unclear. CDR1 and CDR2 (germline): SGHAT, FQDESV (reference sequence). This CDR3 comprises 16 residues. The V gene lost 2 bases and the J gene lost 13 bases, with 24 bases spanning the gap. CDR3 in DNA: TGTGCCAGCAGCTTACGAAGAAGGGTTAATCAAGAGACCCAGTTCTTC. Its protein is CASSLRRRVNQETQFF.

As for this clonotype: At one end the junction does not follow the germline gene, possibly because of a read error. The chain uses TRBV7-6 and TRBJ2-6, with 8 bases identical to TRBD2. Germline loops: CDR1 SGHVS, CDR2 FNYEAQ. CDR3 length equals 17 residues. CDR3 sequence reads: CASSFSAGGSGANALTF. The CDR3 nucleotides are TGTGCCAGCAGCTTCTCTGCGGGAGGCTCTGGGGCCAACGCCCTGACTTTC.

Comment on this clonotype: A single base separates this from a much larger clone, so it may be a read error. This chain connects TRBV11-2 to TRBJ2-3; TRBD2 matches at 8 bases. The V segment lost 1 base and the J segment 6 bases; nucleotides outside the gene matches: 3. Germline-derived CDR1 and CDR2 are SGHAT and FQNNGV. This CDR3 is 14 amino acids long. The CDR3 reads CASSLAGGFDTQYF. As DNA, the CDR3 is TGTGCCAGCAGCTTAGCGGGAGGGTTTGATACGCAGTATTTT.

The CDR3 sequence is CASSLNRDNNQPQHF. The CDR3 bases are TGTGCCAGCAGCTTGAACCGGGACAACAATCAGCCCCAGCATTTT. J is TRBJ1-5 and V is TRBV7-2; a possible D gene is TRBD1 (6 bases). CDR3 length equals 15 residues. The V and J ends lost 3 bases and 3 bases respectively, with 12 bases between them. Germline lookup yields CDR1 SGHTA and CDR2 FQGNSA.

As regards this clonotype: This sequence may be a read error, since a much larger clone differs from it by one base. CDR3 sequence reads: CASSGVGGDRAQGYGYTF. CDR3 DNA: TGTGCCAGCAGTGGAGTAGGTGGGGACAGAGCACAGGGCTATGGCTACACCTTC. The rearrangement joins TRBV2 to TRBJ1-2, with 7 bases identical to TRBD1. Germline V gene lookup returns CDR1 SNHLY and CDR2 FYNNEI. This CDR3 spans 18 amino acids. V was clipped by 4 bases and J by 4 bases; unmatched bases: 18.

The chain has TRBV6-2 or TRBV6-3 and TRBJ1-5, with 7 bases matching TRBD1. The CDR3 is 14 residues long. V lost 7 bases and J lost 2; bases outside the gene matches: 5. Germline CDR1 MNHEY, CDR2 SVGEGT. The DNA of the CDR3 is TGTGCCAGCACCCTAGGACAGGGCAATCAGCCCCAGCATTTT. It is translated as CASTLGQGNQPQHF.

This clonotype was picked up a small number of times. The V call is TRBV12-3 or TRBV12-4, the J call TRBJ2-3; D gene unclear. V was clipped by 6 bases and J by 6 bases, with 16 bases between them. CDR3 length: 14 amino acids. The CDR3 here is CASRSRVVVDTQYF. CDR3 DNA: TGTGCCAGCAGGAGCAGAGTCGTAGTGGATACGCAGTATTTT.